This passage covers 24 T cell receptor beta chains from one sample sequenced in a study of T cells in Graves' hyperthyroidism and ophthalmopathy. What was amplified from RNA transcripts were TCR beta CDR3 regions. A set of HTBI primers served as the primers for a first-round RT-PCR of the TCR CDR3. MiXCR, applied by TCRdb to the multiplex PCR reads, yields one record per CDR3 protein. Altogether some 550,000 distinct CDR3 sequences are present, about 20% being singletons, with the ten largest covering about 26%. The sample consisted of blood. The receptors derive from a man aged 18 to 35 with Graves' hyperthyroidism.

Concerning this clonotype: A much larger clone sits a single nucleotide away, making a read error possible. As the CDR3 is not closed by the conserved phenylalanine or tryptophan, this likely results from a read error. V and J are TRBV13 and TRBJ1-5; the D gene is possibly TRBD1 (6 bases). CDR3 length: 17 amino acids. The ends were cut back, 2 bases at V and 0 bases at J, with 14 bases in the middle. Germline V lookup: CDR1 PRHDT, CDR2 FYEKMQ (reference sequence). The CDR3 DNA is TGTGCCAGCAGCTTATCTCCGGGACACTATAGCAATCAGCCCCAGCATTAT. Protein product: CASSLSPGHYSNQPQHY.

The table lists this clonotype with many counts. The chain recombines TRBV6-1 with TRBJ2-5; D call uncertain. The length of the CDR3 is 12 residues. The V end lost 6 bases, the J end lost 6 bases, and 11 bases lay between the germline ends. Germline V CDR1 and CDR2: MNHNS, SASEGT. CDR3 in amino acids: CASRSSEKTQYF. The CDR3 nucleotides are TGTGCCAGCAGATCTTCAGAAAAGACCCAGTACTTC.

This chain uses TRBV6-1 with TRBJ1-6; maybe TRBD1 (6 bases). Trimming stripped 11 bases from V and 3 bases from J, with 14 bases between. Germline V gives CDR1 MNHNS, CDR2 SASEGT. The CDR3 loop spans 14 amino acids. The CDR3 here is CACKKGVYNSPLHF. CDR3 DNA: TGTGCCTGCAAGAAGGGGGTCTATAATTCACCCCTCCACTTT.

The chain couples TRBV12-3 or TRBV12-4 to TRBJ2-5, with TRBD1 as a possible D gene (5 bases). Trimming shortened V by 2 bases and J by 4 bases, and 8 bases separated the two germline ends. The CDR3 runs 13 residues. The CDR3 DNA sequence: TGTGCCAGCAGTTTATCTCAGGGAGAGACCCAGTACTTC. Translation gives CASSLSQGETQYF.

The chain couples TRBV6-1 to TRBJ2-7; D not resolved. The ends were cut back, 10 bases at V and 7 bases at J, with 11 bases in the middle. Per germline, CDR1 MNHNS and CDR2 SASEGT. The CDR3 has 10 residues. The CDR3 sequence: CATGVWEQYF. Written as DNA, the CDR3 is TGTGCCACTGGAGTATGGGAGCAGTACTTC.

This clonotype was seen ten or more times. V is TRBV2 and J is TRBJ2-7, with D perhaps TRBD1 (5 bases). V dropped 7 bases and J dropped 5 bases, with 9 bases sitting between them. The V gene's germline CDR1 is SNHLY and CDR2 FYNNEI. The CDR3 is 11 residues long. The CDR3 coding sequence is TGTGCCAGCATAGGGGTCCACGAGCAGTACTTC. Encoded protein: CASIGVHEQYF. The whole variable domain, filled in from reference TRBV2 and TRBJ2-7, reads EPEVTQTPSHQVTQMGQEVILRCVPISNHLYFYWYRQILGQKVEFLVSFYNNEISEKSEIFDDQFSVERPDGSNFTLKIRSTKLEDSAMYFCASIGVHEQYFGPGTRLTVT.

This clonotype came up a few times. The CDR3 reads CASGIDSTGELFF. The CDR3 nucleotides read TGTGCCAGTGGGATAGATTCCACCGGGGAGCTGTTTTTT. This rearrangement joins TRBV19 to TRBJ2-2; D uncertain. In germline, CDR1 is LNHDA, CDR2 SQIVND (reference sequence). V lost 8 bases and J lost 4, with 11 bases in between. CDR3 length equals 13 residues.

This clonotype was observed many times. CDR3 DNA sequence: TGTGCCAGCAGTTTACGGTGGAGGGGGAGTGAGTCCTACGAGCAGTACTTC. As protein: CASSLRWRGSESYEQYF. The rearrangement links TRBV28 to TRBJ2-7; D may be TRBD1 or TRBD2 (6 bases each). CDR1 is MDHEN and CDR2 is SYDVKM in the germline V gene. V lost 2 bases, J lost 1 base, and 18 bases lay in between. The CDR3 is 17 amino acids.

This clonotype occurred many times. The chain links TRBV7-8 to TRBJ2-7, with 10 bases fitting TRBD1. CDR3 length equals 15 residues. V was pared by 4 bases and J by 5 bases, with 8 bases of the junction left unmatched. Germline V lookup: CDR1 SGHVS, CDR2 FQNEAQ. The CDR3 nucleotides are TGTGCCAGCAGCTCCCCGGGACAGGGGATCCACGAGCAGTACTTC. This gives the protein CASSSPGQGIHEQYF.

This clonotype was picked up many times. The CDR3 region has the DNA TGTGCCAGCAGCCAAAAGGGGATTTATGGCTACACCTTC. Its protein product is CASSQKGIYGYTF. The chain combines TRBV4-2 with TRBJ1-2, with TRBD1 as a possible D gene (5 bases). This CDR3 has 13 amino acids. Germline V CDR1 and CDR2: LGHNA, YNFKEQ. The germline V and J ends were trimmed by 2 bases and 5 bases, with 9 bases remaining between them.

This clonotype has at least ten counts. The chain couples TRBV12-3 or TRBV12-4 to TRBJ2-5; 8 bases are a match to TRBD1. This CDR3 spans 13 amino acids. Germline trimming cut 8 bases from V and 4 bases from J; bases unmatched to any gene: 6. The CDR3 DNA sequence: TGTGCCAGCCGGACAGGGTGGTCAGAGACCCAGTACTTC. Translated, it gives CASRTGWSETQYF.

The table lists this clonotype with a few counts. The chain recombines TRBV7-8 with TRBJ2-3, with unresolved D. The CDR3 runs 11 residues. Deletions cut 3 bases from V and 8 bases from J, with 6 bases between. Germline V gives CDR1 SGHVS, CDR2 FQNEAQ. The CDR3 DNA reads TGTGCCAGCAGCTTTCATTCTACGCAGTATTTT. Encoded protein: CASSFHSTQYF.

In DNA form, the CDR3 reads TGCGCCAGCAGCGTCAGGGGCGCTGAAGCTTTCTTT. Residues: CASSVRGAEAFF. V and J are TRBV5-1 and TRBJ1-1, with D maybe TRBD1 (6 bases). The germline V gene encodes CDR1 SGHRS and CDR2 YFSETQ. The CDR3 extends over 12 amino acids. Trimming took off 4 bases at V and 6 bases at J, with 10 bases between the two ends.

This clonotype was seen ten or more times. The J gene is TRBJ1-2, the V gene TRBV29-1; 9 bases are a match to TRBD1. The V segment lost 4 bases and the J segment 5 bases; nucleotides outside the gene matches: 11. The CDR3 runs to 15 residues. Germline V CDR1 and CDR2: SQVTM, ANQGSEA. CDR3 residues: CSVASRDREGYGYTF. The CDR3 DNA reads as TGCAGCGTTGCCTCCCGGGACAGGGAGGGGTATGGCTACACCTTC.

The chain couples TRBV11-2 to TRBJ1-1; D remains ambiguous. CDR1 and CDR2 (germline): SGHAT, FQNNGV. Trimming removed 0 bases from V and 9 bases from J, with 11 bases in between. This CDR3 spans 13 amino acids. The CDR3 is CASSLDTRRKAFF. The CDR3 coding sequence is TGTGCCAGCAGCTTAGATACCCGACGAAAAGCTTTCTTT.

The chain has TRBV5-1 and TRBJ2-6; TRBD1 aligns across 7 bases. The CDR3 consists of 16 residues. CDR1 SGHRS and CDR2 YFSETQ come from the germline V gene. Unmatched junction bases numbered 6, after V lost 4 bases and J lost 2 bases. CDR3 coding DNA: TGCGCCAGCAGCGCAGACAGGGCCACTGGGGCCAACGTCCTGACTTTC. Protein sequence: CASSADRATGANVLTF.

This clonotype was detected ten times or more. This chain connects TRBV29-1 to TRBJ1-1, with a possible D match to TRBD1 (5 bases). The CDR3 is made up of 12 amino acids. In germline, CDR1 is SQVTM, CDR2 ANQGSEA. V lost 3 bases and J lost 5, with 10 bases in between. The CDR3 here is CSVDPGETEAFF. As DNA, the CDR3 is TGCAGCGTTGATCCGGGGGAAACTGAAGCTTTCTTT.

The table lists this clonotype with a few counts. The V call is TRBV28, the J call TRBJ1-2; D unresolved. V was cut by 4 bases and J by 4 bases, with 10 bases left in between. This CDR3 has 13 amino acids. CDR1 MDHEN and CDR2 SYDVKM come from the germline V gene. The CDR3 nucleotides are TGTGCCAGCAGTTACACAGAAACCTATGGCTACACCTTC. Translation: CASSYTETYGYTF.

This clonotype was seen ten or more times. This sequence joins TRBV20-1 and TRBJ1-1; weak D call: TRBD1 (6 bases). Per germline, CDR1 DFQATT and CDR2 SNEGSKA (reference sequence). The CDR3 spans 14 residues. Trimming removed 8 bases at V and 3 bases at J, with 19 bases between. Written as DNA, the CDR3 is TGCAGTCCCCCGATGGGGACAACTGACACTGAAGCTTTCTTT. Its translation is CSPPMGTTDTEAFF.

This clonotype appeared a few times. A much larger clone lies a single base off, so this may be a read error. This chain connects TRBV30 to TRBJ2-5; D ambiguous. Germline CDR1 GTSNPN, CDR2 SVGIG (reference sequence). The CDR3 spans 13 residues. The V and J ends lost 1 base and 5 bases respectively, with 11 bases between them. This CDR3 reads CAWSAVTIETQYF. CDR3 DNA: TGTGCCTGGAGTGCGGTGACCATCGAGACCCAGTACTTC.

This clonotype has ten or more counts. J is TRBJ2-5 and V is TRBV6-5; no clear D gene. The CDR3 has 17 residues. V shed 0 bases and J shed 5 bases, with 19 bases lying between them. Per germline, CDR1 MNHEY and CDR2 SVGAGI. CDR3 protein: CASSYSHQAVLGETQYF. The DNA of the CDR3 is TGTGCCAGCAGTTACTCCCATCAGGCGGTGTTGGGGGAGACCCAGTACTTC.

This clonotype was picked up many times. This chain links TRBV11-2 with TRBJ2-7; tentative D call: TRBD1 (7 bases). The CDR3 length is 17 residues. In germline, CDR1 is SGHAT, CDR2 FQNNGV. Between the trimmed V and J ends, which lost 6 bases and 4 bases, there was a span of 25 bases. CDR3 residues: CASSLRAGQVRGYEQYF. The CDR3 bases are TGTGCCAGCAGTTTAAGGGCCGGACAGGTTCGGGGGTACGAGCAGTACTTC. Supplemented by reference TRBV11-2 and TRBJ2-7, the full variable domain reads EAGVAQSPRYKIIEKRQSVAFWCNPISGHATLYWYQQILGQGPKLLIQFQNNGVVDDSQLPKDRFSAERLKGVDSTLKIQPAKLEDSAVYLCASSLRAGQVRGYEQYFGPGTRLTVT.

The chain couples TRBV6-1 to TRBJ2-5; no definite D call. The germline CDR1 and CDR2 sequences are MNHNS and SASEGT. Trimming cost V 3 bases and J 0 bases, with 8 bases left between them. The CDR3 loop spans 14 amino acids. CDR3: CASSEGSHQETQYF. For the CDR3, the DNA is TGTGCCAGCAGTGAGGGATCCCACCAAGAGACCCAGTACTTC.

This clonotype was recorded at least ten times. The J gene is TRBJ1-1, the V gene TRBV27; 8 nucleotides line up with TRBD1. The CDR3 runs to 14 residues. V dropped 4 bases and J dropped 0; count of bases not matched to a gene: 1. Germline loops: CDR1 MNHEY, CDR2 SMNVEV (reference sequence). Here the CDR3 reads CASSYRGMNTEAFF. CDR3 DNA sequence: TGTGCCAGCAGTTACAGGGGGATGAACACTGAAGCTTTCTTT.